This T cell receptor beta chain stems from a study of shared clonotypes between healthy human individuals. The V end was cut by 1 base, the J end by 4 bases, with 14 bases between. There are 15 residues in the CDR3. Per germline, CDR1 MGHRA and CDR2 YSYEKL. A roughly 200 ng quantity of DNA, 29,000 or so T cell genomes, went into the sorted-subset replicate PCRs. This table comes from immunoSEQ multiplex PCR, and its TCRdb copy is limited to in-frame clones, with some not included. The table has some 800,000 clones, approximately 92% seen once; the top ten hold 20% to 30%. In the naive CD8 group, cells lacked CD45RO and were positively selected for CCR7, so terminally differentiated effector memory CD45RA+ cells were left out.

The chain is built from TRBV4-1 and TRBJ2-7; D could derive from TRBD1 or TRBD2 (5 bases each). The TCR originated in a man under 40 in good health. The specimen sequenced was naive CD8+ T cells sorted from blood. Here the CDR3 reads CASSQARGRPYEQYF. The CDR3 nucleotides read TGCGCCAGCAGCCAAGCTCGGGGCAGACCTTACGAGCAGTACTTC.